Below are 5 T cell receptor beta chains sequenced from a single sample in a study of blood T cell repertoires in COVID-19 (dated by TCRdb to about 2020). Receptor libraries were prepared by the immunoSEQ multiplex PCR assay. The source is immuneACCESS, and TCRdb retained only in-frame sequences with V and J called. Part of the clones is not carried over; for the studies checked, unresolved V genes explain less than half of this, and the remainder is unexplained. This sample has just over 80,000 clones in its table, and more than 65% of those were observed once. The ten biggest clones cover less than 20% of the sample. Sequenced: peripheral blood. The receptors were gathered from a woman of 80 years or more with active or convalescent COVID-19.

CDR3 nucleotide sequence: TGTGCCAGCAGTGTTAAGGAGGGGTCCTACGAGCAGTACTTC. Amino acids: CASSVKEGSYEQYF. The rearrangement links TRBV27 to TRBJ2-7; tentative D call: TRBD2 (6 bases). Trimming removed 5 bases at V and 1 base at J, with 12 bases between. Germline-derived CDR1 and CDR2 are MNHEY and SMNVEV (reference sequence). This CDR3 has 14 residues.

The chain joins TRBV15 to TRBJ2-6; D call uncertain. Germline lookup yields CDR1 LNHNV and CDR2 YYDKDF (reference sequence). V was pared by 1 base and J by 4 bases, with 8 bases between. The CDR3 totals 15 residues. This CDR3 reads CATSRAKSGANVLTF. DNA of the CDR3: TGTGCCACCAGCAGAGCTAAGTCGGGGGCCAACGTCCTGACTTTC.

This chain connects TRBV7-2 to TRBJ1-5; TRBD1 matches at 7 bases. The CDR3 runs 13 residues. CDR1 and CDR2 from the germline V gene are SGHTA and FQGNSA. After removal of 6 bases from V and 7 bases from J, the junction contained 6 bases not matched to a gene. The CDR3: CASRLTGLQPQHF. CDR3 DNA sequence: TGTGCCAGCAGGCTGACAGGGTTGCAGCCCCAGCATTTT.

The V gene is TRBV3-1 (or the pseudogene TRBV3-2), the J gene TRBJ2-1; D remains unclear. Trimming shortened V by 5 bases and J by 3 bases, and 14 bases separated the two germline ends. The CDR3 totals 15 residues. Looked up from germline, CDR1 is LGHDT and CDR2 is YNNKEL (reference sequence). CDR3 bases: TGTGCCAGCAGCTTCAGCGCCCTTATCTACAATGAGCAGTTCTTC. This sequence encodes CASSFSALIYNEQFF.

The chain joins TRBV11-2 to TRBJ2-3; D unclear. V was trimmed by 3 bases and J by 2 bases, leaving 12 bases between them. Germline V gene sequence: CDR1 SGHAT, CDR2 FQNNGV. The CDR3 length is 15 residues. The CDR3 region is CASSFASTYTDTQYF. DNA for the CDR3: TGTGCCAGCAGCTTTGCGAGTACCTACACAGATACGCAGTATTTT.